These T cell receptor beta chains were read from a single sample in a study of cytomegalovirus exposure and HLA in healthy donors. Assay: immunoSEQ multiplex PCR; the TCRdb copy retains only in-frame clones and omits some. The table records some 120,000 clones, about 61% of them present only once. Sequencing used PBMCs. The source of these receptors is a woman in her 30s in good health and CMV-seronegative. Each CDR3 is given with its conserved first and last residue. D genes are given only for firm matches. Size is stated for part of the rows, as once, few or many counts, or as a class when the clone is expanded.

D gene: NA; CDR3 length: 14; J gene: TRBJ2-1; V gene: TRBV11-3; clone size: once; CDR3 protein: CASSPSVSSTEQFF; CDR3 DNA: TGTGCCAGCAGCCCTAGCGTTTCTAGCACTGAGCAGTTCTTC
D gene: TRBD2; CDR3 length: 15; J gene: TRBJ2-7; V gene: TRBV28; clone size: NA; CDR3 protein: CASSLGPSGSYEQYF; CDR3 DNA: TGTGCCAGCAGTTTAGGGCCTAGCGGGAGTTACGAGCAGTACTTC
D gene: TRBD2; CDR3 length: 16; J gene: TRBJ2-5; V gene: TRBV28; clone size: NA; CDR3 protein: CASSPTGGGSQETQYF; CDR3 DNA: TGTGCCAGCAGCCCCACTGGCGGGGGTTCCCAAGAGACCCAGTACTTC
D gene: TRBD1; CDR3 length: 14; J gene: TRBJ2-7; V gene: TRBV7-7; clone size: once; CDR3 protein: CASSFSTGSNEQYF; CDR3 DNA: TGTGCTAGCAGCTTTTCGACAGGGTCAAACGAGCAGTACTTC
D gene: TRBD1; CDR3 length: 14; J gene: TRBJ2-1; V gene: TRBV10-2; clone size: NA; CDR3 protein: CASSSTGAYNEQFF; CDR3 DNA: TGCGCCAGCAGCTCGACAGGGGCTTACAATGAGCAGTTCTTC
D gene: NA; CDR3 length: 13; J gene: TRBJ1-3; V gene: TRBV4-3; clone size: few; CDR3 protein: CASSQEPGITIYF; CDR3 DNA: TGCGCCAGCAGCCAAGAACCGGGGATCACCATATATTTT
D gene: NA; CDR3 length: 14; J gene: TRBJ2-1; V gene: TRBV5-1; clone size: NA; CDR3 protein: CASSLGDSTNEQFF; CDR3 DNA: TGCGCCAGCAGCTTGGGGGACTCAACCAATGAGCAGTTCTTC
D gene: TRBD1; CDR3 length: 15; J gene: TRBJ1-1; V gene: TRBV9; clone size: NA; CDR3 protein: CASTPGDSQNTEAFF; CDR3 DNA: TGTGCCAGCACCCCCGGGGACAGCCAGAACACTGAAGCTTTCTTT
D gene: NA; CDR3 length: 17; J gene: TRBJ2-3; V gene: TRBV4-2; clone size: NA; CDR3 protein: CASSQDPLLRYTDTQYF; CDR3 DNA: TGTGCCAGCAGCCAAGATCCCCTTCTCCGGTACACAGATACGCAGTATTTT
D gene: TRBD1; CDR3 length: 14; J gene: TRBJ2-7; V gene: TRBV5-1; clone size: NA; CDR3 protein: CASSLRDRAYEQYF; CDR3 DNA: TGCGCCAGCAGCCTCCGGGACAGGGCCTACGAGCAGTACTTC
D gene: NA; CDR3 length: 14; J gene: TRBJ1-1; V gene: TRBV5-1; clone size: NA; CDR3 protein: CASSFRSQGTEAFF; CDR3 DNA: TGCGCCAGCAGCTTTCGGTCCCAGGGCACTGAAGCTTTCTTT
D gene: NA; CDR3 length: 14; J gene: TRBJ1-6; V gene: TRBV5-1; clone size: few; CDR3 protein: CASSLDSRNSPLHF; CDR3 DNA: TGCGCCAGCAGCTTGGACTCACGGAATTCACCCCTCCACTTT
D gene: TRBD1; CDR3 length: 15; J gene: TRBJ1-2; V gene: TRBV25-1; clone size: NA; CDR3 protein: CASSEGQGAGYGYTF; CDR3 DNA: TGTGCCAGCAGTGAAGGACAGGGGGCTGGGTATGGCTACACCTTC
D gene: TRBD2; CDR3 length: 15; J gene: TRBJ2-1; V gene: TRBV7-7; clone size: NA; CDR3 protein: CASSSLAGGRNEQFF; CDR3 DNA: TGTGCTAGCAGCTCACTAGCGGGAGGTAGGAATGAGCAGTTCTTC
D gene: NA; CDR3 length: 15; J gene: TRBJ1-5; V gene: TRBV7-9; clone size: NA; CDR3 protein: CASSPPGGPYQPQHF; CDR3 DNA: TGTGCCAGCAGCCCGCCCGGGGGGCCCTATCAGCCCCAGCATTTT
D gene: NA; CDR3 length: 12; J gene: TRBJ2-1; V gene: TRBV6-1; clone size: few; CDR3 protein: CASSEKYYEQFF; CDR3 DNA: TGTGCCAGCAGTGAAAAATACTATGAGCAGTTCTTC
D gene: NA; CDR3 length: 11; J gene: TRBJ2-1; V gene: TRBV20-1; clone size: few; CDR3 protein: CSARTYNEQFF; CDR3 DNA: TGCAGTGCTAGAACATACAATGAGCAGTTCTTC
D gene: TRBD2; CDR3 length: 14; J gene: TRBJ2-7; V gene: TRBV6-6; clone size: once; CDR3 protein: CASRPGGGRDEQYF; CDR3 DNA: TGTGCCAGCAGACCGGGCGGGGGGCGCGACGAGCAGTACTTC
D gene: NA; CDR3 length: 13; J gene: TRBJ2-7; V gene: TRBV28; clone size: NA; CDR3 protein: CATLDSISYEQYF; CDR3 DNA: TGTGCCACCCTAGACTCGATCTCCTACGAGCAGTACTTC
D gene: TRBD1; CDR3 length: 15; J gene: TRBJ1-3; V gene: TRBV6-1; clone size: few; CDR3 protein: CASRTGTGAGNTIYF; CDR3 DNA: TGTGCCAGCAGAACCGGGACAGGGGCTGGAAACACCATATATTTT
D gene: NA; CDR3 length: 13; J gene: TRBJ1-1; V gene: TRBV6-1; clone size: NA; CDR3 protein: CASREDLNTEAFF; CDR3 DNA: TGTGCCAGCAGAGAAGACTTGAACACTGAAGCTTTCTTT
D gene: NA; CDR3 length: 13; J gene: TRBJ2-7; V gene: TRBV7-2; clone size: NA; CDR3 protein: CASSFIEGGEQYF; CDR3 DNA: TGTGCCAGCAGCTTTATAGAGGGAGGCGAGCAGTACTTC
D gene: NA; CDR3 length: 13; J gene: TRBJ1-1; V gene: TRBV11-3; clone size: few; CDR3 protein: CASSSTVNTEAFF; CDR3 DNA: TGTGCCAGCAGCTCGACAGTGAACACTGAAGCTTTCTTT
D gene: TRBD1; CDR3 length: 15; J gene: TRBJ2-2; V gene: TRBV9; clone size: NA; CDR3 protein: CASSPRTGKAGELFF; CDR3 DNA: TGTGCCAGCAGCCCCCGGACAGGGAAGGCCGGGGAGCTGTTTTTT
D gene: TRBD1; CDR3 length: 15; J gene: TRBJ2-7; V gene: TRBV6-1; clone size: NA; CDR3 protein: CASTLTGTGGHEQYF; CDR3 DNA: TGTGCCAGCACCTTAACCGGGACAGGGGGCCACGAGCAGTACTTC
D gene: TRBD1; CDR3 length: 13; J gene: TRBJ1-4; V gene: TRBV30; clone size: NA; CDR3 protein: CAWGTGEIEKLFF; CDR3 DNA: TGTGCCTGGGGAACAGGGGAAATCGAAAAACTGTTTTTT
D gene: NA; CDR3 length: 13; J gene: TRBJ2-1; V gene: TRBV10-3; clone size: NA; CDR3 protein: CAVSREVANEQFF; CDR3 DNA: TGTGCCGTTAGTCGCGAGGTAGCCAATGAGCAGTTCTTC
D gene: NA; CDR3 length: 14; J gene: TRBJ1-5; V gene: TRBV28; clone size: NA; CDR3 protein: CASSTSGSHQPQHF; CDR3 DNA: TGTGCCAGCAGTACTTCAGGGTCCCATCAGCCCCAGCATTTT
D gene: TRBD1; CDR3 length: 15; J gene: TRBJ2-2; V gene: TRBV6-1; clone size: NA; CDR3 protein: CASSGDWTGSGELFF; CDR3 DNA: TGTGCCAGCAGTGGGGACTGGACAGGGTCCGGGGAGCTGTTTTTT
D gene: NA; CDR3 length: 15; J gene: TRBJ1-5; V gene: TRBV4-1; clone size: once; CDR3 protein: CASSRGVYSNQPQHF; CDR3 DNA: TGCGCCAGCAGCCGCGGGGTTTATAGCAATCAGCCCCAGCATTTT
D gene: TRBD2; CDR3 length: 17; J gene: TRBJ2-2; V gene: TRBV15; clone size: few; CDR3 protein: CATSRDYASGDTGELFF; CDR3 DNA: TGTGCCACCAGCAGAGATTACGCTAGCGGGGACACCGGGGAGCTGTTTTTT
D gene: NA; CDR3 length: 17; J gene: TRBJ2-1; V gene: TRBV7-9; clone size: NA; CDR3 protein: CASSLASGGFSLAEQFF; CDR3 DNA: TGTGCCAGCAGCTTAGCCAGCGGTGGTTTTTCCCTTGCTGAGCAGTTCTTC
D gene: TRBD2; CDR3 length: 16; J gene: TRBJ2-3; V gene: TRBV6-8; clone size: NA; CDR3 protein: CASSPRVLAGVDTQYF; CDR3 DNA: TGTGCCAGCAGTCCACGCGTACTAGCGGGAGTCGATACGCAGTATTTT
D gene: TRBD1; CDR3 length: 15; J gene: TRBJ2-7; V gene: TRBV2; clone size: few; CDR3 protein: CASSQGQGYSYEQYF; CDR3 DNA: TGTGCCAGCAGTCAAGGACAGGGGTATTCCTACGAGCAGTACTTC
D gene: NA; CDR3 length: 13; J gene: TRBJ2-3; V gene: TRBV5-8; clone size: NA; CDR3 protein: CASSLARTDTQYF; CDR3 DNA: TGTGCCAGCAGCTTGGCCCGGACAGATACGCAGTATTTT
D gene: TRBD1; CDR3 length: 13; J gene: TRBJ2-5; V gene: TRBV10-3; clone size: NA; CDR3 protein: CAIAGTGRETQYF; CDR3 DNA: TGTGCCATTGCCGGGACAGGGAGAGAGACCCAGTACTTC
D gene: NA; CDR3 length: 12; J gene: TRBJ1-2; V gene: TRBV6-4; clone size: NA; CDR3 protein: CASSDRGYGYTF; CDR3 DNA: TGTGCCAGCAGTGACAGGGGTTATGGCTACACCTTC
D gene: NA; CDR3 length: 15; J gene: TRBJ2-6; V gene: TRBV21-1; clone size: NA; CDR3 protein: CASSKVQSGANVLTF; CDR3 DNA: TGTGCCAGCAGCAAAGTACAGTCTGGGGCCAACGTCCTGACTTTC
D gene: NA; CDR3 length: 15; J gene: TRBJ2-5; V gene: TRBV28; clone size: few; CDR3 protein: CASVGGGEEGETQYF; CDR3 DNA: TGTGCCAGCGTGGGAGGAGGGGAGGAGGGAGAGACCCAGTACTTC
D gene: NA; CDR3 length: 10; J gene: TRBJ2-1; V gene: TRBV20-1; clone size: NA; CDR3 protein: CSALSNEQFF; CDR3 DNA: TGCAGTGCTCTCTCCAATGAGCAGTTCTTC
D gene: NA; CDR3 length: 15; J gene: TRBJ1-3; V gene: TRBV30; clone size: NA; CDR3 protein: CAWSVGGERGNTIYF; CDR3 DNA: TGTGCCTGGAGTGTAGGGGGAGAAAGGGGAAACACCATATATTTT
D gene: TRBD1; CDR3 length: 14; J gene: TRBJ2-3; V gene: TRBV11-2; clone size: NA; CDR3 protein: CASSWDRAGDTQYF; CDR3 DNA: TGTGCCAGCAGCTGGGACAGGGCGGGAGATACGCAGTATTTT